The following is a T cell receptor beta chain sequence with its context. Antigen: not known. Authors of the study amplified TCR beta CDR3 regions from RNA transcripts. TCR CDR3 underwent first-round RT-PCR with the HTBI primer set. MiXCR, run by TCRdb on the multiplex PCR reads, gives a single entry per CDR3 protein. The sample yields approximately 400,000 distinct CDR3 sequences, approximately 18% seen once. This entry comes from a study of T cells in Graves' hyperthyroidism and ophthalmopathy. General study points: Model output signaled ophthalmopathy a median 6.5 months ahead of onset.

CDR1 is LGHDT, CDR2 YNNKEL, per germline (reference sequence). The CDR3 extends over 16 amino acids. Germline trimming cut 2 bases from V and 8 bases from J; bases unmatched to any gene: 12. The sample was blood. The sequence was collected from a man aged 18-30 years with Graves' ophthalmopathy. The chain recombines TRBV3-1 with TRBJ2-1; 7 nucleotides align to TRBD2. CDR3 amino acids: CASSQSGTNDVHEQFF. CDR3 nucleotide sequence: TGTGCCAGCAGCCAATCAGGGACTAATGACGTACATGAGCAGTTCTTC.